This T cell receptor (beta chain) was identified in a study of response to subunit inactivated influenza vaccine (dated by TCRdb to 2016 to 2018). With regard to the full study: Deep quantitative profiling of the T cell receptor repertoire was used in the study to follow responses to a trivalent subunit inactivated influenza vaccine.

The V end gives up 4 bases and the J end 1 base, leaving 5 bases in the junction not matched to a gene. The CDR3 covers 17 residues, taking in both the cysteine and the phenylalanine. Only the CDR3 DNA stays, 51 bases, in frame from base 1. Based on the germline V gene, the CDR1 and CDR2 sequences are MNHEY and SVGAGI. This clonotype was observed many times. Which antigen it targets is not known. Base qualities are not at hand, and no much larger clone is one base apart. On the study overall, not on this receptor specifically: It was suggested by the authors that each seasonal influenza vaccination may recruit only a limited number of new T cells.

Receptors were amplified or captured by RT-PCR. The sequencing machine was an Illumina HiSeq 2500. The public sequencing data were trimmed at Q25 with fastp and processed into clonotypes with MiXCR by TCRdb, which kept only in-frame beta chains. Identical CDR3 protein sequences are pooled into one entry, listed with their most common genes and DNA. This sample has a few hundred thousand distinct CDR3 sequences in its table, and roughly 7.6% of those were observed once. The ten largest clones add up to roughly 13% of the sample. This specimen consisted of PBMCs from blood, obtained less than 25 months after vaccination. The chain joins TRBV6-5 to TRBJ2-3; 13 of the junction bases match TRBD2. This TCR was recovered from a man aged 50 to 69 who received an inactivated influenza vaccine. Donor details come from another sample of the same person, matched by shared clones. The CDR3 region: CASSSTSGRAGTDTQYF. The nucleotides are TGTGCCAGCAGTTCCACTAGCGGGAGGGCCGGCACAGATACGCAGTATTTT.